This T cell receptor (beta chain) originates from a study of human CD8 memory T cell subsets. General study findings and limits: For stem-like memory and precursor exhausted T cells, diversity was similarly high, which was not true of effector memory cells. Overlapping only minimally, the repertoires of stem-like memory and precursor exhausted T cells were largely separate from each other.

The RNA's source was duplicate vials of around 150,000 sorted CD8+ T cells per subset. Libraries of TCR beta chains were produced by 5' RACE (UMI-labeled). Original analysis: Clonotype content per TCR beta library ranged between about 2,600 and 18,000 functional CDR3 beta clonotypes. Each CDR3 protein gets one entry in TCRdb, which reprocessed the 5' RACE reads and gives no DNA. These V and J calls originate from TCRdb's pipeline instead of the authors' own analysis. The sample's table shows fewer than 20,000 distinct CDR3 sequences. About this clonotype itself: Its target is unknown.

The CDR3 has 15 amino acids. From germline, CDR1 is MNHEY and CDR2 SVGEGT. Input material: CD8+ T cells from PBMCs. The rearrangement joins TRBV6-2 or TRBV6-3 to TRBJ2-7; TCRdb selects TRBD2, and the lack of DNA leaves this call unchecked. This sequence was found in a human donor in good health. Here the CDR3 reads CASQTRTVPTYEQYF.